Sequencing of this TCR beta chain was carried out in a study of T cell changes during pregnancy in multiple sclerosis (dated by TCRdb to between 2017 and 2020). Concerning the study at large: The study examined how the T cell repertoire changed over the course of pregnancy in women with multiple sclerosis.

CDR1 and CDR2 (KGHSH, LQKENI) derive from the germline V gene. V lost 2 bases and J lost 3 bases; the stretch between them is 13 bases long. The CDR3 measures 16 amino acids from cysteine to phenylalanine. Of the read, only the CDR3 DNA is kept; its 48 bases are in frame from base 1. Details on this clone: Its antigen target is currently unknown. No clone much larger than this one lies a single base away; base qualities are absent.

Library construction relied on the immunoSEQ multiplex PCR assay. The table was pulled from immuneACCESS by TCRdb, which kept in-frame rearrangements only. Such tables lose some clones; where checked, under half of the loss comes from unresolved V genes, and the rest has no known cause. The sample table shows about 100,000 clones, and more than 85% are seen once. The biggest ten clones account for over 3% of the sample. The receptor was isolated from a female donor with multiple sclerosis, enrolled in a pregnancy study. The sequencing used peripheral blood, collected in the second trimester of pregnancy. The receptor chain draws on TRBV18 and TRBJ1-4, with no reliable assignment of the D segment. Here is the DNA: TGTGCCAGCTCACCATTGGTTGGGCCGTCTAATGAAAAACTGTTTTTT. Its translation reads: CASSPLVGPSNEKLFF.